The T cell receptor (beta chain) under discussion was sequenced for a study of post-analysis software for immune sequencing data. For the study at large: Relapsing-remitting, secondary progressive and progressive-relapsing forms of multiple sclerosis all featured among disease courses.

Researchers reported that TCR beta cDNA libraries carried unique molecular identifiers. Using its own MiXCR run on the PCR reads, TCRdb lists one record per CDR3 protein. The sample contains hundreds of thousands of distinct CDR3 sequences, 25% to 30% of which appear only once. The germline V and J ends were trimmed by 1 base and 0 bases, with 8 bases remaining between them. CDR1 is SGHRS and CDR2 is YFSETQ in the germline V gene. The CDR3 loop spans 16 amino acids. Note on this clonotype: Its specificity is unknown.

Findings and caveats of the study: The five TRBV segments detected at higher frequency in patients than in controls included TRBV5-6, TRBV5-1 and TRBV20-1.

The sample consisted of blood. The clonotype comes from a girl between 5 and 17 years old with multiple sclerosis. The V and J genes are TRBV5-1 and TRBJ2-6, with D perhaps TRBD1 or TRBD2 (5 bases each). The CDR3 DNA reads as TGCGCCAGCAGCTTGTCCGGGACCTCTGGGGCCAACGTCCTGACTTTC. It is translated as CASSLSGTSGANVLTF.